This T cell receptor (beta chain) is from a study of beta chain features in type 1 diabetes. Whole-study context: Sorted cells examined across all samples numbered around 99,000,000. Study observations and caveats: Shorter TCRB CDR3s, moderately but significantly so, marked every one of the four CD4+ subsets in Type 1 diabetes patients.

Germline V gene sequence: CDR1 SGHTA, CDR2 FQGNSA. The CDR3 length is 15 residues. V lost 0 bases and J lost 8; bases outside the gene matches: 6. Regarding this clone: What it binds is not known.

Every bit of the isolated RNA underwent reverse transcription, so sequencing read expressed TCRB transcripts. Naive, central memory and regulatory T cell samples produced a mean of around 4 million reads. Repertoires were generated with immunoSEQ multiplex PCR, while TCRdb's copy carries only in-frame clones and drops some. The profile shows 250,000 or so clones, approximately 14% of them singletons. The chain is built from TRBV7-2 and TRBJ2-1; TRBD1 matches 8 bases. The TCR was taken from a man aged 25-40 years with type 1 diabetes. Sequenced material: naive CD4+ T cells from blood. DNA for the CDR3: TGTGCCAGCAGCTTAGCAGGCAGGGGGCGCGATGAGCAGTTCTTC. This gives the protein CASSLAGRGRDEQFF.